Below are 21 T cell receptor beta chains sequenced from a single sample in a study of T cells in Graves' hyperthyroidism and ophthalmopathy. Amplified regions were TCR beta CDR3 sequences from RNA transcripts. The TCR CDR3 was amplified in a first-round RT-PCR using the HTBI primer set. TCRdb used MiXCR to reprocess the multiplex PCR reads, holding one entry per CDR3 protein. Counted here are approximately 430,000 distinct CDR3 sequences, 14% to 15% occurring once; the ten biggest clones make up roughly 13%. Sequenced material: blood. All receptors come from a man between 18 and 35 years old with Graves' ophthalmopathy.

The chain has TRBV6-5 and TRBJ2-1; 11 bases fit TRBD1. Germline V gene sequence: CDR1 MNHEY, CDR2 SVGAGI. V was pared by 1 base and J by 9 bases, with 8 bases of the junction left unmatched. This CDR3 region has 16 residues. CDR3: CASSYFRVGQGAEQFF. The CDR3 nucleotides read TGTGCCAGCAGTTACTTTCGTGTAGGACAGGGGGCTGAGCAGTTCTTC.

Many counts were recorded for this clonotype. In nucleotides, the CDR3 is TGTGCCAGCAGCTTAGATGGGCCGAACACCGGGGAGCTGTTTTTT. Residues: CASSLDGPNTGELFF. This chain joins TRBV11-3 and TRBJ2-2; D not resolved. The CDR3 has 15 amino acids. Trimming removed 0 bases from V and 0 bases from J, with 5 bases in between. CDR1 is SGHNT, CDR2 YENEEA, per germline.

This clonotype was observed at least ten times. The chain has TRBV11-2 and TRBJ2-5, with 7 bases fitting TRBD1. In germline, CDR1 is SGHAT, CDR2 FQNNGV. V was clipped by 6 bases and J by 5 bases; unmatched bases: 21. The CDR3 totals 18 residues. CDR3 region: CASSHRGTGSAVSETQYF. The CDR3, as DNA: TGTGCCAGCAGTCACAGGGGTACAGGGTCGGCTGTATCTGAGACCCAGTACTTC.

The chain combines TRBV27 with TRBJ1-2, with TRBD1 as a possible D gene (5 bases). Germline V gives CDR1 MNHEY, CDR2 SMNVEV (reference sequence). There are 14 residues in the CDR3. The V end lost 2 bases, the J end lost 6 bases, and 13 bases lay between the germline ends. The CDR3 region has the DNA TGTGCCAGCAGTTTAGGGCCAGGGATGAATGGCTACACCTTC. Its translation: CASSLGPGMNGYTF.

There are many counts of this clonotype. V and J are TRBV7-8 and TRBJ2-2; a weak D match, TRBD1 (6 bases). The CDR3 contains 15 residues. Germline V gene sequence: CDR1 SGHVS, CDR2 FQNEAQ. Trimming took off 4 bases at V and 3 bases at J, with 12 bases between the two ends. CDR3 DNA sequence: TGTGCCAGCAGCTCCCAGGGGACACACACCGGGGAGCTGTTTTTT. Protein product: CASSSQGTHTGELFF.

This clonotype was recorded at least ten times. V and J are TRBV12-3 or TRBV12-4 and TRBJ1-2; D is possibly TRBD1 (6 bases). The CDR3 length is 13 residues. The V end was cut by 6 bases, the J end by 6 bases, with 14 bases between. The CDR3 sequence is CASREQGSDGYTF. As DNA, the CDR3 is TGTGCCAGCAGGGAACAGGGATCGGATGGCTACACCTTC.

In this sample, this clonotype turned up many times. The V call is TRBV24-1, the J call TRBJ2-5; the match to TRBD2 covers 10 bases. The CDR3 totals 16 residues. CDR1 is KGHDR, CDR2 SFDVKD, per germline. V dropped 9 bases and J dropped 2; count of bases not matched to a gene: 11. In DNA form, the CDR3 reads TGTGCCACCCAGGGTTTTCAAGCGGGGGGGCAAGAGACCCAGTACTTC. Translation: CATQGFQAGGQETQYF.

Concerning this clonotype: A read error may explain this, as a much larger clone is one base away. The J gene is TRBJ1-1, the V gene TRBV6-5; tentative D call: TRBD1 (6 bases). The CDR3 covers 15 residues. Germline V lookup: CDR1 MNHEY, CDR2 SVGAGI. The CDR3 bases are TGTGCCAGCAGTTACATCCGAGTGGGGGACACTGAAGTTTTCTTT. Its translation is CASSYIRVGDTEVFF.

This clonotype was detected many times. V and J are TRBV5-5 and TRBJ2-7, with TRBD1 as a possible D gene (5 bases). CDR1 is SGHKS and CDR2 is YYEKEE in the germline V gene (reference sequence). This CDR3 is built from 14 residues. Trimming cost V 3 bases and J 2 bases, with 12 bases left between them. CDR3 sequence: CASSSWGTPYEQYF. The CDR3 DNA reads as TGTGCCAGCAGCTCATGGGGCACCCCCTACGAGCAGTACTTC.

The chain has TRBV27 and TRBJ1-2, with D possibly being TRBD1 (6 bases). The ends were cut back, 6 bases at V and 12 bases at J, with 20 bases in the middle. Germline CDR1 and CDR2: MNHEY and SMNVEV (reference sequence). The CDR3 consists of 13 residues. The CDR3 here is CASSPLRGVGHTF. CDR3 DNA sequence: TGTGCCAGCAGCCCTCTGAGGGGGGTGGGCCACACCTTC.

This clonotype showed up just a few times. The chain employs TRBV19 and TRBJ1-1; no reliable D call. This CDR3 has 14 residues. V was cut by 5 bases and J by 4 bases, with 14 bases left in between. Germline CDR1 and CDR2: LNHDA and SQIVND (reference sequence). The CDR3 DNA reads TGTGCCAGTAGTCCACACAGAGAGAGCACTGAAGCTTTCTTT. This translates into CASSPHRESTEAFF.

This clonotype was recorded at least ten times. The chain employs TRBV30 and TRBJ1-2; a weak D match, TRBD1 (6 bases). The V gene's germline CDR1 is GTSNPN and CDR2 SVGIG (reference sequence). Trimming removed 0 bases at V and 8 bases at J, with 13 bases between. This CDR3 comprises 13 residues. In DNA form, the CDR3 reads TGTGCCTGGAGTGTACTAGGGGGGGGCGGCTACACCTTC. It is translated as CAWSVLGGGGYTF.

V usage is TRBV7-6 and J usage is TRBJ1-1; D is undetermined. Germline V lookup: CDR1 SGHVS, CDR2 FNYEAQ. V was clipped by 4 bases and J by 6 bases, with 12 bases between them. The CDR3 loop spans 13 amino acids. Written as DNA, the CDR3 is TGTGCCAGCAGCTCCGCGGACTGGGCTGAAGCTTTCTTT. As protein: CASSSADWAEAFF.

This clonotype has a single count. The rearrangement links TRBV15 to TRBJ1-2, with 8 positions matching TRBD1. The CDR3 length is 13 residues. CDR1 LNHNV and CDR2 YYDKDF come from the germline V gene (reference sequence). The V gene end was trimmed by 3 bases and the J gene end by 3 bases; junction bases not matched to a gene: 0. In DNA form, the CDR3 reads TGTGCCACCAGCAGGGGACAGGACTATGGCTACACCTTC. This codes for CATSRGQDYGYTF.

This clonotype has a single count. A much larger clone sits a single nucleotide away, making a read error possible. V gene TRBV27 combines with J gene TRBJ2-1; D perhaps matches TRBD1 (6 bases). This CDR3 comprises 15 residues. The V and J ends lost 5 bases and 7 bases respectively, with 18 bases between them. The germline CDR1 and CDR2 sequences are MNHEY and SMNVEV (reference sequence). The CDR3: CASSDLSLQGNEQFF. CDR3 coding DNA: TGTGCCAGCAGTGATTTGAGTTTGCAGGGGAATGAGCAGTTCTTC.

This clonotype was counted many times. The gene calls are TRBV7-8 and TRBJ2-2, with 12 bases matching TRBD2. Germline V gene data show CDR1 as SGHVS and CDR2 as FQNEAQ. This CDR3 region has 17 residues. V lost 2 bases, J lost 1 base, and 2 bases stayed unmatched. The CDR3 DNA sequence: TGTGCCAGCAGCTTACTAGCGGGAGGGTTGAACACCGGGGAGCTGTTTTTT. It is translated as CASSLLAGGLNTGELFF.

Written as DNA, the CDR3 is TGCGCCAGCAGCACAACAGTCGGGCAAACTAATGAAAAACTGTTTTTT. This encodes CASSTTVGQTNEKLFF. The chain links TRBV5-1 to TRBJ1-4, with D unclear. CDR3 length: 16 amino acids. Germline CDR1 is SGHRS and CDR2 is YFSETQ. V dropped 4 bases and J dropped 1 base, with 14 bases sitting between them. The full variable domain, its missing parts supplied by reference TRBV5-1 and TRBJ1-4, is KAGVTQTPRYLIKTRGQQVTLSCSPISGHRSVSWYQQTPGQGLQFLFEYFSETQRNKGNFPGRFSGRQFSNSRSEMNVSTLELGDSALYLCASSTTVGQTNEKLFFGSGTQLSVL.

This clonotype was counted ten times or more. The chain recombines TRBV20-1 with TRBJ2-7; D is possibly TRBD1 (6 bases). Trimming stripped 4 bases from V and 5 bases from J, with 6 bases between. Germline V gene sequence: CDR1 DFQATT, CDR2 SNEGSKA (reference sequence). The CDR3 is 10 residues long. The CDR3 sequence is CSAKGDEQYF. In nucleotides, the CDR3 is TGCAGTGCTAAGGGGGACGAGCAGTACTTC.

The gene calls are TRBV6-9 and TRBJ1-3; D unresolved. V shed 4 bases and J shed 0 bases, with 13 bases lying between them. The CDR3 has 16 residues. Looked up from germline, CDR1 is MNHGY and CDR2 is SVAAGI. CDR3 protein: CASSSWLGLSGNTIYF. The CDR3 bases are TGTGCCAGCAGTTCCTGGTTGGGCCTCTCTGGAAACACCATATATTTT.

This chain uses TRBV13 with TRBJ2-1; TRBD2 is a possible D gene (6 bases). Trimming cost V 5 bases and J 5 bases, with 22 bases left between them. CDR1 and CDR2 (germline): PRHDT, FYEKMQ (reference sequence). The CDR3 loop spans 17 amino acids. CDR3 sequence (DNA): TGTGCCAGCAGCGTAGATGGGGGGTGGCGGCTAGACAATGAGCAGTTCTTC. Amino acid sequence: CASSVDGGWRLDNEQFF. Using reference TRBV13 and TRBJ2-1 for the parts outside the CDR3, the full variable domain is AAGVIQSPRHLIKEKRETATLKCYPIPRHDTVYWYQQGPGQDPQFLISFYEKMQSDKGSIPDRFSAQQFSDYHSELNMSSLELGDSALYFCASSVDGGWRLDNEQFFGPGTRLTVL.

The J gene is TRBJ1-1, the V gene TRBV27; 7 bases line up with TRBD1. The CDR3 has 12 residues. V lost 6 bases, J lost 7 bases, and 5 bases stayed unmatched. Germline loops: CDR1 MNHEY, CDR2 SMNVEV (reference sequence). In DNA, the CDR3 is TGTGCCAGCAGGTTCAGACAGGGTGAAGCTTTCTTT. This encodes CASRFRQGEAFF.